This T cell receptor beta chain was documented in a study of blood T cell repertoires in COVID-19. The method was immunoSEQ multiplex PCR; TCRdb's version includes in-frame clones alone and lacks a portion of them. This repertoire shows fewer than 250,000 clones, 83% found once; its top ten account for 5.5%. Germline V lookup: CDR1 SQVTM, CDR2 ANQGSEA. V lost 3 bases and J 1 base, leaving 9 bases between the germline ends. The CDR3 runs 13 residues. The rearrangement joins TRBV29-1 to TRBJ1-1; a possible D gene is TRBD1 (5 bases). Sequenced sample: peripheral blood. This TCR came from a human donor in a cohort sampled during active COVID-19. As DNA, the CDR3 is TGCAGCGTTGATGGTGGGGCGAACACTGAAGCTTTCTTT. Residues: CSVDGGANTEAFF.